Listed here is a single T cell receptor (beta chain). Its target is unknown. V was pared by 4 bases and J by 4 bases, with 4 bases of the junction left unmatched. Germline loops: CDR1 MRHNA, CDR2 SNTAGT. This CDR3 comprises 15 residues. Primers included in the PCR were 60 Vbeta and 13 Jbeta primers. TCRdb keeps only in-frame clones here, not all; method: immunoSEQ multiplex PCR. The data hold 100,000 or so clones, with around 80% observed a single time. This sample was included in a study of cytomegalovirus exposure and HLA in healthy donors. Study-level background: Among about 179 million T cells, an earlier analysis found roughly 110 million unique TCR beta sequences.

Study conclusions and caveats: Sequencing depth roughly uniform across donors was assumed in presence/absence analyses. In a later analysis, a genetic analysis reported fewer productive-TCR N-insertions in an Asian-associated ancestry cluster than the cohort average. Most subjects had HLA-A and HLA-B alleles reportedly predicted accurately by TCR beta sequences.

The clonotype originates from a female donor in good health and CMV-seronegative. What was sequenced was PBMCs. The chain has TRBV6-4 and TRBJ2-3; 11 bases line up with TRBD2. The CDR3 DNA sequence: TGTGCCAGCAGTGTGATAGCGGGGGGGCCAGATACGCAGTATTTT. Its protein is CASSVIAGGPDTQYF.